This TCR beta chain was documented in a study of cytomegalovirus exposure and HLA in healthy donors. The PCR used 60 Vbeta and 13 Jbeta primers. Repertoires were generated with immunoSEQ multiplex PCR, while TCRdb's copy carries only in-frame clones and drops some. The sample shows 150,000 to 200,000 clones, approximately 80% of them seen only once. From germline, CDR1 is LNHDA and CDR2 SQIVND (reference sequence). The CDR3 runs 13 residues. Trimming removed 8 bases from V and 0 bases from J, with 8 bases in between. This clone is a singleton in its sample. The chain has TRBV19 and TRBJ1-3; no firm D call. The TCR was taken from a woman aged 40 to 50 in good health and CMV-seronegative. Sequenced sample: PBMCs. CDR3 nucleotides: TGTGCCAGTCAACACATCTCTGGAAACACCATATATTTT. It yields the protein CASQHISGNTIYF.